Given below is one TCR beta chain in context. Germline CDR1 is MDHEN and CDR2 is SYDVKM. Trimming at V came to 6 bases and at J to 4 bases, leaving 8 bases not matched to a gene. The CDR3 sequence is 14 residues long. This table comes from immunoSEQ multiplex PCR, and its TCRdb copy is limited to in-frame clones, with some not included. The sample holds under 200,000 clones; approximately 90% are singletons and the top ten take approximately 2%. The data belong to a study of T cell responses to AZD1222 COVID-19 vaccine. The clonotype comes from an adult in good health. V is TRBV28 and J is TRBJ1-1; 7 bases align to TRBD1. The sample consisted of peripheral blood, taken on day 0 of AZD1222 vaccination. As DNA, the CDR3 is TGTGCCAGCAGCCTCAGACAGGGCGTCACTGAAGCTTTCTTT. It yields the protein CASSLRQGVTEAFF.